This T cell receptor (beta chain) was documented in a study of T cells in Graves' hyperthyroidism and ophthalmopathy. For the study at large: Before any treatment, at initial diagnosis, peripheral blood was collected.

Per the germline V gene, CDR1 is SGHTS and CDR2 is YDEGEE. Trimming left V 10 bases short and J 4 bases short, with 11 bases between. The CDR3 consists of 11 residues. Clinical symptoms, serum thyroxine and TRAb, thyroid ultrasound and orbital computed tomography together formed the diagnostic basis. Amplified regions were TCR beta CDR3 sequences from RNA transcripts. HTBI primers drove first-round RT-PCR of the TCR CDR3. Each CDR3 protein gets one entry after TCRdb re-called the multiplex PCR reads with MiXCR. The sample lists some 400,000 distinct CDR3 sequences, about 13% seen once, with 20% in the top ten.

The chain uses TRBV5-8 and TRBJ1-2; D is undetermined. The material sequenced was blood. The sequence was obtained from a man aged 25 to 40 with Graves' hyperthyroidism that later progressed to Graves' ophthalmopathy. CDR3 residues: CAGNTGYGYTF. The CDR3, as DNA: TGTGCCGGCAATACGGGCTATGGCTACACCTTC. Filled out from reference TRBV5-8 and TRBJ1-2, the complete variable domain reads EAGVTQSPTHLIKTRGQQATLRCSPISGHTSVYWYQQALGLGLQFLLWYDEGEERNRGNFPPRFSGRQFPNYSSELNVNALELEDSALYLCAGNTGYGYTFGSGTRLTVV.